This T cell receptor beta chain was recorded in a study of cytomegalovirus exposure and HLA in healthy donors. About the research overall: HLA-typed donors were the source of about 85 million unique TCRs, which an early data release held.

Study-wide findings and caveats: A list of approximately 160 TCR beta chains associated with cytomegalovirus was given.

About this clone itself: Its antigen is unidentified.

13 Jbeta primers and 60 Vbeta primers were used for the PCR. Authors' processing steps: In a later analysis, 80 million to 100 million unique TCR beta chains included roughly 11 million shared by two or more donors. This table comes from immunoSEQ multiplex PCR, and its TCRdb copy is limited to in-frame clones, with some not included. V and J calls and clone size are as listed in that table; D and trimming were resolved from the DNA. The data show 180,000 or so clones, around 85% seen once. The sample was PBMCs. The origin of this receptor is a young man in good health and CMV-seropositive.

The CDR3 bases are TGTGCCAGCAGCCCGGGACTAGCGGGGGTACACAATGAGCAGTTCTTC. It encodes CASSPGLAGVHNEQFF. The V and J genes are TRBV7-3 and TRBJ2-1; 14 bases align to TRBD2. The trim removed 5 bases at V and 5 bases at J, leaving 5 bases unmatched. The CDR3 length is 16 residues. Germline V gives CDR1 SGHTA, CDR2 FQGTGA. The full variable domain, its missing parts supplied by reference TRBV7-3 and TRBJ2-1, is GAGVSQTPSNKVTEKGKYVELRCDPISGHTALYWYRQSLGQGPEFLIYFQGTGAADDSGLPNDRFFAVRPEGSVSTLKIQRTERGDSAVYLCASSPGLAGVHNEQFFGPGTRLTVL.